Below, 5 T cell receptor beta chains from the same sample are listed, as sequenced in a study of shared clonotypes between healthy human individuals. Sequencing used immunoSEQ multiplex PCR; TCRdb keeps in-frame clones, though not all of them. Of about 700,000 clones listed, 92% are singletons. Terminally differentiated effector memory CD45RA+ cells were excluded from the naive CD8 cells, which were CD45RO-negative and positively selected for CCR7. The specimen sequenced was naive CD8+ T cells sorted from blood. These TCRs come from a man aged 25 to 45 in good health.

This clone was observed once. The genes are TRBV7-8 and TRBJ2-7, with D tentatively TRBD2 (6 bases). The CDR3 totals 15 residues. CDR1 is SGHVS and CDR2 is FQNEAQ in the germline V gene. Trimming shortened V by 10 bases and J by 2 bases, and 21 bases separated the two germline ends. The CDR3 DNA is TGTGCCACCAGAATTGGGGGGAGCCCTACCTACGAGCAGTACTTC. It encodes CATRIGGSPTYEQYF.

The chain combines TRBV7-9 with TRBJ1-1; the D is unclear. In germline, CDR1 is SEHNR, CDR2 FQNEAQ (reference sequence). The V end lost 1 base, the J end lost 5 bases, and 8 bases lay between the germline ends. The CDR3 is 13 residues long. For the CDR3, the DNA is TGTGCCAGCAGCTTAGTCGAAAGAACTGAAGCTTTCTTT. Translation gives CASSLVERTEAFF.

J is TRBJ1-5 and V is TRBV7-2, with D perhaps matching TRBD1 (6 bases). V was shortened by 4 bases and J by 0 bases, with 10 bases between the two germline ends. Germline V gives CDR1 SGHTA, CDR2 FQGNSA. The CDR3 extends over 15 amino acids. The CDR3 bases are TGTGCCAGCAGCTGGGACAACTATAGCAATCAGCCCCAGCATTTT. Amino acids: CASSWDNYSNQPQHF.

This chain joins TRBV4-1 and TRBJ1-2; no definite D call. V lost 1 base and J lost 4, with 13 bases in between. The CDR3 extends over 15 amino acids. In germline, CDR1 is MGHRA, CDR2 YSYEKL. The CDR3 bases are TGCGCCAGCAGCCAAGTTAATCCAGATTTCTATGGCTACACCTTC. Translation: CASSQVNPDFYGYTF.

The chain couples TRBV28 to TRBJ2-7; D call uncertain. CDR1 is MDHEN and CDR2 is SYDVKM in the germline V gene. The CDR3 is 12 amino acids. The V and J ends lost 6 bases and 2 bases respectively, with 8 bases between them. CDR3: CASSDVAYEQYF. The CDR3 bases are TGTGCCAGCAGCGACGTAGCCTACGAGCAGTACTTC.